The 2 T cell receptor beta chains listed next were all sequenced from one sample in a study of CD8 T cells in Susac syndrome. It was with random hexamers that about 0.45 to 1 ug RNA was reverse transcribed. TCRdb processed the immunoSEQ multiplex PCR reads anew with MiXCR; each CDR3 protein has one entry. The sample has roughly 330,000 distinct CDR3 sequences; around 92% are singletons. The source material was CD4+ T cells from PBMCs. These receptors were collected from a human donor with multiple sclerosis.

The chain joins TRBV20-1 to TRBJ1-4; TRBD1 matches 7 bases. The CDR3 is 15 amino acids. V lost 5 bases, J lost 3 bases, and 9 bases stayed unmatched. CDR1 DFQATT and CDR2 SNEGSKA come from the germline V gene (reference sequence). The CDR3 loop reads CSARRGPGPNEKLFF. The CDR3 coding sequence is TGCAGTGCTCGTAGGGGGCCGGGGCCTAATGAAAAACTGTTTTTT.

The chain joins TRBV21-1 to TRBJ2-7. TRBV21-1 is given as a pseudogene. The CDR3 totals 11 residues. The CDR3 DNA sequence: TGTGCCATTCGGCAGTCCTACGAGCAGTACTTC. Translated, it gives CAIRQSYEQYF.